This T cell receptor beta chain stems from a study of blood T cell repertoires in COVID-19. Study details: PBMCs, B-cell-depleted T cells, or T cells were the source of the cDNA or gDNA that made up the material.

The junction had 5 bases not matched to a gene; V was cut back by 5 bases and J by 2 bases. CDR1 and CDR2 (germline): LNHDA, SQIVND (reference sequence). This CDR3 is 14 amino acids long. Original processing notes: How many nucleated cells were present was estimated from reference gene primer amplification. The repertoire was sequenced with immunoSEQ multiplex PCR; TCRdb's copy has only in-frame clones and lacks some. The V and J calls and the clone size are those of that table, but D and trimming were determined from the DNA. The table lists over 120,000 clones, approximately 87% of them singletons.

The receptor's source is a man aged 45-65 years who had recovered from COVID-19. The V and J genes are TRBV19 and TRBJ2-5; 7 nucleotides line up with TRBD1. The sample taken for sequencing was peripheral blood. The DNA for the CDR3 is TGTGCCAGTAGTGCCGGGACAGTACAAGAGACCCAGTACTTC. Amino acids: CASSAGTVQETQYF.